The source of this TCR beta chain is a study of blood T cell repertoires in COVID-19. Study overall: The United States, Italy and Spain supplied acute and convalescent COVID-19 samples. PBMCs, B-cell-depleted T cells, or T cells were the source of the cDNA or gDNA that made up the material.

In the original workflow: By means of reference gene primer amplification, nucleated cell counts were estimated. The repertoire was sequenced with immunoSEQ multiplex PCR; TCRdb's copy has only in-frame clones and lacks some. V and J calls and clone size are those listed in that table; D and trimming were worked out from the DNA. The data hold about 100,000 clones, with approximately 80% observed a single time. Trimming pared 1 base from V and 2 bases from J, leaving 14 bases between. The germline CDR1 and CDR2 sequences are SEHNR and FQNEAQ (reference sequence). The CDR3 sequence is 16 residues long.

The chain carries TRBV7-9 and TRBJ1-2; D not resolved. The sample consisted of peripheral blood. The origin of this receptor is a human donor in a cohort sampled during active COVID-19. CDR3 residues: CASSLEVIGGNYGYTF. CDR3 sequence (DNA): TGTGCCAGCAGCTTAGAGGTAATCGGCGGAAACTATGGCTACACCTTC.